This T cell receptor beta chain was profiled in a study of T cells in Graves' hyperthyroidism and ophthalmopathy. Exclusion criteria comprised uncontrolled infection, other autoimmune disease, pregnancy or lactation. In its sample, this clonotype was seen a few times. Its target is unknown. V shed 3 bases and J 9 bases; nucleotides not matched to a gene: 7. In germline, CDR1 is SQVTM, CDR2 ANQGSEA. This CDR3 comprises 13 residues. Authors of the study amplified TCR beta CDR3 regions from RNA transcripts. An initial round of RT-PCR targeting the TCR CDR3 relied on the HTBI primer set. MiXCR, run by TCRdb on the multiplex PCR reads, gives a single entry per CDR3 protein. The sample yields 500,000 to 650,000 distinct CDR3 sequences, around 13% seen once. General study findings and limits: Clonotypes that were expanded in thyroid above 0.001 mostly appeared in blood too.

The specimen was blood. The sequence derives from a woman aged 50 to 60 with Graves' ophthalmopathy. The chain employs TRBV29-1 and TRBJ2-1, with 8 bases that match TRBD2. CDR3 DNA sequence: TGCAGCGTTGATTCGGGAGGGCCGGGTGAGCAGTTCTTC. This sequence encodes CSVDSGGPGEQFF.